Following are 11 T cell receptor beta chains from one sample sequenced in a study of cytomegalovirus exposure and HLA in healthy donors. Use of 60 Vbeta and 13 Jbeta primers characterized the PCR. Sequencing used immunoSEQ multiplex PCR; TCRdb keeps in-frame clones, though not all of them. The sample includes about 120,000 clones, roughly 80% of them seen just once. Specimen: PBMCs. The receptors were gathered from a man aged 45-65 years in good health and CMV-seropositive.

The rearrangement joins TRBV5-1 to TRBJ1-3, with 11 bases aligning to TRBD1. Losses at the gene ends were 2 bases for V and 1 base for J; bases not matched to a gene: 5. Germline lookup yields CDR1 SGHRS and CDR2 YFSETQ. This CDR3 region has 17 residues. In nucleotides, the CDR3 is TGCGCCAGCAGCTTAGGGACAGGGGGAATTTCTGGAAACACCATATATTTT. Its protein product is CASSLGTGGISGNTIYF.

The chain carries TRBV30 and TRBJ1-6, with 7 bases identical to TRBD1. Germline V gene lookup returns CDR1 GTSNPN and CDR2 SVGIG (reference sequence). The CDR3 sequence is 15 residues long. Germline trimming cut 3 bases from V and 7 bases from J; bases unmatched to any gene: 9. CDR3 in amino acids: CAWRSRTGENSPLHF. The CDR3 DNA reads TGTGCCTGGAGATCGAGGACAGGAGAAAATTCACCCCTCCACTTT.

The gene calls are TRBV18 and TRBJ1-4; no clear D gene. V was cut by 6 bases and J by 8 bases, with 16 bases left in between. The germline V gene encodes CDR1 KGHSH and CDR2 LQKENI. This CDR3 is built from 14 residues. CDR3 sequence reads: CASSYDIGGEKLFF. The CDR3 bases are TGTGCCAGCTCTTACGACATAGGTGGAGAAAAACTGTTTTTT.

The CDR3 DNA reads as TGTGCCAGCAGCTTAGTATCCGGGGGGTCCTACGAGCAGTACTTC. This translates into CASSLVSGGSYEQYF. The chain couples TRBV11-2 to TRBJ2-7; 7 bases are shared with TRBD2. The CDR3 spans 15 residues. V was clipped by 1 base and J by 1 base; unmatched bases: 4. CDR1 and CDR2 (germline): SGHAT, FQNNGV. The entire variable domain, with the rest obtained from reference TRBV11-2 and TRBJ2-7, is as follows: EAGVAQSPRYKIIEKRQSVAFWCNPISGHATLYWYQQILGQGPKLLIQFQNNGVVDDSQLPKDRFSAERLKGVDSTLKIQPAKLEDSAVYLCASSLVSGGSYEQYFGPGTRLTVT.

V and J are TRBV5-4 and TRBJ2-5; D is unclear. The CDR3 contains 13 residues. Per germline, CDR1 SGHNT and CDR2 YYREEE (reference sequence). The V end was cut by 1 base, the J end by 1 base, with 5 bases between. This CDR3 is CASSLHGQETQYF. The CDR3 DNA sequence: TGTGCCAGCAGCTTGCACGGCCAAGAGACCCAGTACTTC.

The rearrangement uses TRBV30 and TRBJ2-5, with TRBD2 identical over 9 bases. The germline V gene encodes CDR1 GTSNPN and CDR2 SVGIG (reference sequence). V shed 3 bases, J shed 5 bases, and the junction held 7 bases outside the gene matches. The CDR3 has 14 amino acids. The CDR3 coding sequence is TGTGCCTGGAGCAGAGCGGGGGGCGGCGAGACCCAGTACTTC. It translates to CAWSRAGGGETQYF.

The V gene is TRBV9, the J gene TRBJ2-6; D not certain. Germline values: CDR1 SGDLS, CDR2 YYNGEE. Trimming stripped 0 bases from V and 0 bases from J, with 4 bases between. This CDR3 region has 15 residues. CDR3 bases: TGTGCCAGCAGCGTAGACTTCTCTGGGGCCAACGTCCTGACTTTC. Translation: CASSVDFSGANVLTF.

The chain couples TRBV30 to TRBJ2-1, with 11 bases matching TRBD2. This CDR3 region has 14 residues. With V trimmed by 2 bases and J by 9 bases, 6 bases remained unmatched. Germline CDR1 is GTSNPN and CDR2 is SVGIG (reference sequence). The CDR3 DNA is TGTGCCTGGAGTACTAGCGGGAGTTATAGTGAGCAGTTCTTC. It is translated as CAWSTSGSYSEQFF.

The J gene is TRBJ1-1, the V gene TRBV5-6; D call uncertain. The CDR3 runs to 12 residues. Deletions cut 2 bases from V and 8 bases from J, with 10 bases between. CDR1 SGHDT and CDR2 YYEEEE come from the germline V gene. This CDR3 reads CASSFYTTEAFF. CDR3 nucleotides: TGTGCCAGCAGCTTTTACACGACAGAAGCTTTCTTT.

This clone has a single count. The V call is TRBV2, the J call TRBJ2-7; the match to TRBD2 covers 7 bases. Germline loops: CDR1 SNHLY, CDR2 FYNNEI. Germline trimming cut 3 bases from V and 2 bases from J; bases unmatched to any gene: 7. This CDR3 is 15 amino acids long. The CDR3 bases are TGTGCCAGCAGTGACGGGCTCGGGGGGACCTACGAGCAGTACTTC. Translation: CASSDGLGGTYEQYF. Full variable domain (outside the CDR3, taken from reference TRBV2 and TRBJ2-7): EPEVTQTPSHQVTQMGQEVILRCVPISNHLYFYWYRQILGQKVEFLVSFYNNEISEKSEIFDDQFSVERPDGSNFTLKIRSTKLEDSAMYFCASSDGLGGTYEQYFGPGTRLTVT.

J is TRBJ1-2 and V is TRBV6-1, with TRBD1 matching 7 bases. With 5 bases clipped from V and 2 bases from J, the junction kept 5 bases outside the gene matches. This CDR3 is built from 14 residues. Germline values: CDR1 MNHNS, CDR2 SASEGT. In nucleotides, the CDR3 is TGTGCCAGCAGTAAGACGGGACAGAACTATGGCTACACCTTC. The encoded protein is CASSKTGQNYGYTF.